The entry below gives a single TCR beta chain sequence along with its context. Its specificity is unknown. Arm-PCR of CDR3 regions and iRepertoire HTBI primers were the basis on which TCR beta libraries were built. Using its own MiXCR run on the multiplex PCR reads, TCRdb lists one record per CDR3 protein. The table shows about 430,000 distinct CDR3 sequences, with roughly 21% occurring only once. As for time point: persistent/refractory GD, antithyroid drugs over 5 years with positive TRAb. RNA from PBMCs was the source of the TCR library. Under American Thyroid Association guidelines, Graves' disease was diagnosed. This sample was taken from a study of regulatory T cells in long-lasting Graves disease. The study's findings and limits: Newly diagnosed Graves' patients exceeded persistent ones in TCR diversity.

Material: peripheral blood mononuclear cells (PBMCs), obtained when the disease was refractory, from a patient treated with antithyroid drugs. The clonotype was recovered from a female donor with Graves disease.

The CDR3 coding sequence is TGTGCCAGCAGTTTTTTGGGGAGTCCCTACGAGCAGTACTTC. Residues: CASSFLGSPYEQYF. The V gene is TRBV12-3 or TRBV12-4, the J gene TRBJ2-7; weak D call: TRBD2 (5 bases). Trimming took 3 bases from V and 2 from J, leaving 11 bases between them. The CDR3 is made up of 14 amino acids.